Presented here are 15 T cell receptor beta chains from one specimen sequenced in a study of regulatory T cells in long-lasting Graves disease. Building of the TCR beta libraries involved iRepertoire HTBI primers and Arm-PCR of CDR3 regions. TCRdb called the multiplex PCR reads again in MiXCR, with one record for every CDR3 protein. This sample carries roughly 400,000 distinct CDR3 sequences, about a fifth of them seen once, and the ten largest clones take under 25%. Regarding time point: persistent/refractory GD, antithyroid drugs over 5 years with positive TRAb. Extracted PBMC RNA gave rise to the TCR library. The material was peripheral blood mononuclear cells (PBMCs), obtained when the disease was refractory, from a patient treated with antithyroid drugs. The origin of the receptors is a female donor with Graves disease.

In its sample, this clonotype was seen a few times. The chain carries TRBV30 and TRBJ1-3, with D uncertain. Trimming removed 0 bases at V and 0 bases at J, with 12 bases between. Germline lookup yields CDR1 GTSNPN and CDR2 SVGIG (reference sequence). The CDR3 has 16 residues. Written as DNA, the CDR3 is TGTGCCTGGAGTGTAAGGGTGGGCGTCTCTGGAAACACCATATATTTT. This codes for CAWSVRVGVSGNTIYF.

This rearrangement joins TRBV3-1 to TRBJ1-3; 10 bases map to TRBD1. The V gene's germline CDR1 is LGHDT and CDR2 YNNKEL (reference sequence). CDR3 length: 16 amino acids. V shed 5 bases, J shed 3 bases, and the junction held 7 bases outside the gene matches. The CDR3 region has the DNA TGTGCCAGCAGCACCCAGACAGGGGGCATTGGAAACACCATATATTTT. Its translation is CASSTQTGGIGNTIYF.

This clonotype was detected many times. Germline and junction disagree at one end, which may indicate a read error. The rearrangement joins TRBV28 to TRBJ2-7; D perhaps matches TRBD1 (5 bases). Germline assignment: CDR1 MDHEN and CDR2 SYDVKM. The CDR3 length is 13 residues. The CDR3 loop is CASGLDTAYEQYF. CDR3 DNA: TGTGCCAGCGGTTTGGACACCGCCTACGAGCAGTACTTC.

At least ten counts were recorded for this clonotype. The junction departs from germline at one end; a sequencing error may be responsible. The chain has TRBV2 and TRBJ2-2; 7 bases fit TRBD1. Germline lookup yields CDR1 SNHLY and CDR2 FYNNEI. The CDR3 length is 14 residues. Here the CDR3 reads CASSETGNAGELFF. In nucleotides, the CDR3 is TGTGCCAGCAGCGAGACAGGGAACGCCGGGGAGCTGTTTTTT.

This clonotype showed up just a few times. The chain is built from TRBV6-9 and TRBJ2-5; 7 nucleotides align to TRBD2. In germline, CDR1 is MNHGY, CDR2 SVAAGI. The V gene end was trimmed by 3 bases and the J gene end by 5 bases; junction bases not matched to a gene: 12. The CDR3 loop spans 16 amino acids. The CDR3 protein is CASSYRGPRREETQYF. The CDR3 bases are TGTGCCAGCAGTTACCGAGGTCCCCGGCGGGAGGAGACCCAGTACTTC.

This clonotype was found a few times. The CDR3 reads CASRSVGQAGELFF. The CDR3 coding sequence is TGTGCCAGCAGATCAGTTGGGCAGGCCGGGGAGCTGTTTTTT. V is TRBV6-1 and J is TRBJ2-2; D ambiguous. V was clipped by 6 bases and J by 6 bases, with 14 bases between them. The germline V gene encodes CDR1 MNHNS and CDR2 SASEGT. This CDR3 spans 14 amino acids.

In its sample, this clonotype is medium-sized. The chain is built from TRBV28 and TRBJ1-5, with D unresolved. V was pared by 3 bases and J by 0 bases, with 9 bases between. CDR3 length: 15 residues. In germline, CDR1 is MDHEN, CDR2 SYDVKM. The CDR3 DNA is TGTGCCAGCAGTTTTGAACCTTATAGCAATCAGCCCCAGCATTTT. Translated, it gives CASSFEPYSNQPQHF.

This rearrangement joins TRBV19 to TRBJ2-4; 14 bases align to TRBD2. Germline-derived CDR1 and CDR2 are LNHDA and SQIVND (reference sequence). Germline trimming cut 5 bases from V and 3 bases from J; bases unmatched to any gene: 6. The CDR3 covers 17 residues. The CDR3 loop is CASSPRLAGGLKNIQYF. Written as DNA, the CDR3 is TGTGCCAGTAGTCCGAGACTAGCGGGAGGGCTCAAAAACATTCAGTACTTC.

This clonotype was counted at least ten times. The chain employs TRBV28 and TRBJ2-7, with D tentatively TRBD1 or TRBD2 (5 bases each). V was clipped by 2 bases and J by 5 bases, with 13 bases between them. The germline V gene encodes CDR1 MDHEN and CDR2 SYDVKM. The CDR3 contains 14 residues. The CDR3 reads CASSLTPGRNEQYF. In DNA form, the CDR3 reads TGTGCCAGCAGTTTAACCCCGGGGCGCAACGAGCAGTACTTC.

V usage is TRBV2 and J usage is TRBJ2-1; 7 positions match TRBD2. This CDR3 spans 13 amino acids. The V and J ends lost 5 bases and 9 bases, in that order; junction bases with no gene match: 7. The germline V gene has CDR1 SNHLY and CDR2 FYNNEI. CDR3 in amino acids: CASSKTSPPEQFF. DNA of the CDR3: TGTGCCAGCAGTAAGACTAGCCCCCCTGAGCAGTTCTTC.

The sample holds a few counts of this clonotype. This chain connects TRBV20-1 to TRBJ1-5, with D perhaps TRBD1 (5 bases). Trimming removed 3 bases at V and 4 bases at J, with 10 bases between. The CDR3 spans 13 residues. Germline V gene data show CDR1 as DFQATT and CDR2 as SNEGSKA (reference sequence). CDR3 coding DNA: TGCAGTGCTAGGGGCTGGACAAATCAGCCCCAGCATTTT. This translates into CSARGWTNQPQHF.

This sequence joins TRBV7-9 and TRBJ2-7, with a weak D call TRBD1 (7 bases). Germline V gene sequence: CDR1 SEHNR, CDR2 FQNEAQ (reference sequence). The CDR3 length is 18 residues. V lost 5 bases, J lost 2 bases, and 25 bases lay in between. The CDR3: CASSPGGNTRLSPYEQYF. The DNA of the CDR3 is TGTGCCAGCAGCCCAGGGGGGAACACTAGGTTGTCCCCCTACGAGCAGTACTTC.

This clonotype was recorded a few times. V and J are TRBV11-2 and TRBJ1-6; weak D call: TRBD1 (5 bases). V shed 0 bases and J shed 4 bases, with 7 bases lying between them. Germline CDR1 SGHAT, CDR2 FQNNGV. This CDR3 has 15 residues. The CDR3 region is CASSLEAGYNSPLHF. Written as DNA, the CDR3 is TGTGCCAGCAGCTTAGAGGCAGGGTATAATTCACCCCTCCACTTT.

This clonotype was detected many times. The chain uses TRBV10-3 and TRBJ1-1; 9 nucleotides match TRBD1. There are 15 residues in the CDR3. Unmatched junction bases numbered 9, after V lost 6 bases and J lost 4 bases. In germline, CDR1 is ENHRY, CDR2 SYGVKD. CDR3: CAISEGQGVSTEAFF. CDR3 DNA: TGTGCCATCAGCGAGGGACAGGGTGTATCCACTGAAGCTTTCTTT.

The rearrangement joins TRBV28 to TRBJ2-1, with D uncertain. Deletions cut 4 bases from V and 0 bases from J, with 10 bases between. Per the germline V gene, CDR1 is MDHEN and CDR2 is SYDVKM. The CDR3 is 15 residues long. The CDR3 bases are TGTGCCAGCAGTTCAAAACAGCACTCCTACAATGAGCAGTTCTTC. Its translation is CASSSKQHSYNEQFF.